A selection of T cell receptor beta chains follows, all from one sample in a study of Tregs in tolerant kidney transplant recipients. Clones were sequenced by immunoSEQ multiplex PCR, and TCRdb holds only the in-frame ones, with some missing. The table lists about 59,000 clones, around 83% of them singletons, with more than 4.5% in the top ten. Sequenced sample: CD4+ T cells from blood. The receptors shown here come from a human donor in good health. The CDR3 runs from the conserved cysteine through the conserved F or W. The D gene is left open where the match is weak. Expanded clones get a size class; other rows say once, few or many, or leave the size out.

cdr3_aa cdr3_nt v_call d_call clone_size j_call
CASSQDGTGLSYEQYF TGTGCCAGCAGCCAAGATGGTACCGGGCTATCCTACGAGCAGTACTTC TRBV4-2 NA NA TRBJ2-7
CATGLDNTGELFF TGTGCCACCGGACTGGACAACACCGGGGAGCTGTTTTTT TRBV27 NA NA TRBJ2-2
CASSLAFYGYTF TGTGCCAGCAGCCTCGCCTTCTATGGCTACACCTTC TRBV5-6 NA NA TRBJ1-2
CAWILLREGRTDTQYF TGTGCCTGGATCCTGTTGCGGGAGGGCCGCACAGATACGCAGTATTTT TRBV30 TRBD2 NA TRBJ2-3
CASRPGQGNTEAFF TGTGCCAGCAGACCGGGACAGGGGAACACTGAAGCTTTCTTT TRBV7-9 TRBD1 NA TRBJ1-1
CASSPIRDRVTEAFF TGTGCCAGCTCACCGATCCGGGACAGAGTCACTGAAGCTTTCTTT TRBV18 TRBD1 few TRBJ1-1
CASSETSGGSYGNIQYF TGCGCCAGCAGCGAGACTAGCGGGGGGTCCTACGGTAACATTCAGTACTTC TRBV5-1 TRBD2 few TRBJ2-4
CASSLVRADTGELFF TGTGCCAGCAGCTTGGTTAGGGCCGACACCGGGGAGCTGTTTTTT TRBV5-6 NA NA TRBJ2-2
CASSSTSGALRTQYF TGTGCCAGCAGTTCGACTAGCGGGGCGCTTAGGACCCAGTACTTC TRBV2 TRBD2 NA TRBJ2-5
CASSPFAEPPTQYF TGTGCCAGCAGCCCATTCGCGGAGCCGCCTACGCAGTATTTT TRBV4-2 NA NA TRBJ2-3
CAIREGNTGELFF TGTGCCATCCGGGAGGGGAACACCGGGGAGCTGTTTTTT TRBV10-3 TRBD2 NA TRBJ2-2
CASSQGTSGDSYEQYF TGCGCCAGCAGCCAGGGGACTAGCGGGGATTCCTACGAGCAGTACTTC TRBV4-3 TRBD2 NA TRBJ2-7
CASSVVNNEQFF TGTGCCAGCAGCGTAGTGAACAATGAGCAGTTCTTC TRBV9 NA few TRBJ2-1
CASGLVSRPYWEQYF TGTGCTAGTGGTTTGGTAAGTAGACCCTATTGGGAGCAGTACTTC TRBV12-5 NA NA TRBJ2-7
CASSVIYGYTF TGTGCCAGCAGTGTCATCTATGGCTACACCTTC TRBV2 NA NA TRBJ1-2
CASSLRGSVGADTQYF TGTGCCAGCAGCTTACGGGGTTCGGTGGGAGCAGATACGCAGTATTTT TRBV7-3 NA once TRBJ2-3
CASSFGGSSYEQYF TGTGCCAGCAGCTTTGGGGGTTCATCCTACGAGCAGTACTTC TRBV5-5 NA NA TRBJ2-7
CASSRGRELAIQYF TGTGCCAGCAGCCGAGGGAGGGAGTTGGCCATTCAGTACTTC TRBV6-5 TRBD2 NA TRBJ2-4
CASSPRKGLTSSPLHF TGTGCCAGCTCACCACGAAAAGGACTGACCTCTTCACCCCTCCACTTT TRBV18 NA NA TRBJ1-6
CASRYPSVPDTQYF TGTGCCAGCAGATATCCTAGTGTCCCAGATACGCAGTATTTT TRBV6-5 NA NA TRBJ2-3
CASSPGAGSPLHF TGTGCCAGCTCACCAGGCGCGGGTTCACCCCTCCACTTT TRBV18 NA NA TRBJ1-6
CASSTLRGDRGSSPLHF TGTGCCAGCAGTACCCTGAGGGGGGACAGGGGAAGCTCACCCCTCCACTTT TRBV27 TRBD1 NA TRBJ1-6
CATRLAGSEEQYF TGTGCCACCCGACTAGCGGGGTCTGAGGAGCAGTACTTC TRBV27 TRBD2 NA TRBJ2-7
CAWSVPPGWALVKQYF TGTGCCTGGAGTGTGCCTCCGGGTTGGGCCCTCGTCAAGCAGTACTTC TRBV30 NA NA TRBJ2-7
CASGQIYNSPLHF TGTGCCAGCGGACAGATCTATAATTCACCCCTCCACTTT TRBV19 NA NA TRBJ1-6
CASSHGTGNSPLHF TGTGCCAGCAGCCACGGGACGGGAAATTCACCCCTCCACTTT TRBV5-5 NA NA TRBJ1-6
CASSQDQGPSYGYTF TGCGCCAGCAGCCAAGACCAGGGACCTTCCTATGGCTACACCTTC TRBV4-3 NA once TRBJ1-2
CATSRRQGGQETQYF TGTGCCACCAGCAGAAGACAGGGAGGTCAAGAGACCCAGTACTTC TRBV15 NA NA TRBJ2-5
CASSRTTGELFF TGTGCCTCCAGTCGTACGACCGGGGAGCTGTTTTTT TRBV6-1 NA once TRBJ2-2
CASSMTGQGSYEQYF TGTGCCAGTAGTATGACGGGACAGGGCTCCTACGAGCAGTACTTC TRBV19 TRBD1 NA TRBJ2-7
CASSAGQGAYGYTF TGTGCCAGCAGCGCCGGACAGGGGGCATATGGCTACACCTTC TRBV9 TRBD1 NA TRBJ1-2
CASSVAAGLAETQYF TGTGCCAGCAGCGTAGCGGCGGGACTAGCGGAGACCCAGTACTTC TRBV9 TRBD2 NA TRBJ2-5
CASSLFSGPGELFF TGTGCCAGCAGCTTATTTTCGGGTCCCGGGGAGCTGTTTTTT TRBV7-3 NA NA TRBJ2-2
CASRSGTHHTDTQYF TGTGCCAGCAGGTCCGGGACGCACCACACAGATACGCAGTATTTT TRBV2 NA NA TRBJ2-3
CASLAYGGGVPGELFF TGTGCCTCCCTTGCCTACGGCGGGGGGGTTCCCGGGGAGCTGTTTTTT TRBV13 TRBD2 NA TRBJ2-2
CATSRASLNTGELFF TGTGCCACCAGTCGGGCTAGCCTGAACACCGGGGAGCTGTTTTTT TRBV15 NA NA TRBJ2-2
CASSLSSTEAFF TGTGCCAGCAGCTTATCCAGCACTGAAGCTTTCTTT TRBV7-9 NA NA TRBJ1-1
CASREQGFGYTF TGTGCCAGCAGGGAACAGGGTTTTGGCTACACCTTC TRBV7-9 NA NA TRBJ1-2
CASSPLPGEAFF TGTGCCAGCTCACCACTCCCAGGGGAAGCTTTCTTT TRBV18 NA NA TRBJ1-1
CASSLRADTQYF TGTGCCAGCAGCTTAAGGGCAGATACGCAGTATTTT TRBV7-2 NA few TRBJ2-3
CSVEGRMNTEAFF TGCAGCGTTGAAGGACGGATGAACACTGAAGCTTTCTTT TRBV29-1 NA NA TRBJ1-1
CASSLEGSGMGSEQYF TGTGCCAGCAGCTTGGAGGGTAGTGGTATGGGGTCTGAGCAGTACTTC TRBV5-6 NA NA TRBJ2-5
CASSLYGGPDRGREQFF TGTGCCAGCAGTTTATACGGGGGGCCGGACAGAGGGAGGGAGCAGTTCTTC TRBV28 NA few TRBJ2-1
CASSLTSWTGETEAFF TGTGCCAGCAGCTTAACCTCCTGGACAGGGGAGACTGAAGCTTTCTTT TRBV7-3 TRBD1 NA TRBJ1-1
CASSDAPDSAGNTIYF TGTGCCAGCAGTGACGCCCCGGATAGTGCGGGGAACACCATATATTTT TRBV6-4 NA NA TRBJ1-3
CASSPKDRVNQPQHF TGTGCCAGCAGCCCTAAGGACAGGGTCAATCAGCCCCAGCATTTT TRBV14 TRBD1 NA TRBJ1-5
CASSLGGGTEAFF TGTGCCAGTAGTCTAGGGGGGGGAACTGAAGCTTTCTTT TRBV19 NA NA TRBJ1-1
CASSHVPKKANEQFF TGTGCCAGCAGTCATGTCCCCAAGAAAGCCAATGAGCAGTTCTTC TRBV14 NA once TRBJ2-1
CASSLERGTGYEQYF TGTGCCAGCAGCTTAGAACGGGGGACGGGCTACGAGCAGTACTTC TRBV7-6 NA NA TRBJ2-7
CASSIRMNTEAFF TGTGCCAGTAGTATACGGATGAACACTGAAGCTTTCTTT TRBV19 NA NA TRBJ1-1
CASIRATSPYNEQFF TGTGCCAGCATACGGGCGACTAGTCCTTACAATGAGCAGTTCTTC TRBV28 NA NA TRBJ2-1
CASSLLRNPLSYEQYF TGCGCCAGCAGCTTGCTACGTAACCCATTATCCTACGAGCAGTACTTC TRBV5-1 NA NA TRBJ2-7
CASISGASSNTEAFF TGTGCCAGCATAAGCGGCGCAAGTAGCAACACTGAAGCTTTCTTT TRBV7-9 NA NA TRBJ1-1